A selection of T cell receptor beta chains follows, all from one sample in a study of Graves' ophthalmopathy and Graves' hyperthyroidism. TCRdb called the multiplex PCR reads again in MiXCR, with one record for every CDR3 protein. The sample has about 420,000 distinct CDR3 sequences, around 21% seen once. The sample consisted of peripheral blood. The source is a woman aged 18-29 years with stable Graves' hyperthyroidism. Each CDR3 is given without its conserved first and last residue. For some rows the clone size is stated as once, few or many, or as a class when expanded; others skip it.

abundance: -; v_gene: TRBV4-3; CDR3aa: ASSQEDSSYNEQF
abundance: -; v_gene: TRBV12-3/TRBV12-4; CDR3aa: ASSLDRGLAGYT
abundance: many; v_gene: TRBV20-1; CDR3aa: SANLQGAYEQY
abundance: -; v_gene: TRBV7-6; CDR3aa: ASSSESSYEQY
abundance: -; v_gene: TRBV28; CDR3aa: ASTPPGDQPQH
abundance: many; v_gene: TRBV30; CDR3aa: AWRPERYEQY
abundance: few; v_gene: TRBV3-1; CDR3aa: ASSFTLGLAGGPRKEETQY
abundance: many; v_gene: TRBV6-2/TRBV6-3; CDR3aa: ASSGGNRDTGELF
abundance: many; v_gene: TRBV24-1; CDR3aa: ATSDWQQENQPQH
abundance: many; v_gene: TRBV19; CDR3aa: ASSIDRLPPDMDTEAF
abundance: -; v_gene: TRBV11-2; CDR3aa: ASSLDGPLVGETQY